A selection of T cell receptor beta chains follows, all from one sample in a study of T cells in Graves' hyperthyroidism and ophthalmopathy. TCRdb ran MiXCR on the multiplex PCR reads and lists one entry per CDR3 protein. Here the sample spans a few hundred thousand distinct CDR3 sequences, about a fifth being singletons. The sequenced material came from blood. The receptors originated from a man aged 18 to 35 with Graves' ophthalmopathy. The CDR3 runs from the conserved cysteine through the conserved F or W. The order of the fields is D gene, V gene, J gene, clone size, CDR3 protein, CDR3 DNA. The D gene is left open where the match is weak. Some rows mark clone size as missing; the rest say once, few, many or name a class of expanded clone.

-,TRBV20-1,TRBJ2-2,few,CSADDDRNTGELFF,TGCAGTGCCGACGACGACAGAAACACCGGGGAGCTGTTTTTT
-,TRBV19,TRBJ1-1,-,CASSINSAGNTEAFF,TGTGCCAGTAGTATAAACTCTGCTGGGAACACTGAAGCTTTCTTT
TRBD2,TRBV5-5,TRBJ2-5,many,CASSTGTSDGTQYF,TGTGCCAGCAGCACCGGGACTAGCGATGGGACCCAGTACTTC
TRBD2,TRBV20-1,TRBJ2-7,many,CSASRGGDSYEQYF,TGCAGTGCTAGTCGGGGGGGGGACTCCTACGAGCAGTACTTC
TRBD1,TRBV5-5,TRBJ1-2,many,CASSLEGQGTSYGYTF,TGTGCCAGCAGCTTGGAGGGACAGGGAACATCCTATGGCTACACCTTC
-,TRBV12-3/TRBV12-4,TRBJ2-7,many,CASSLSDLRELGSYEQYF,TGTGCCAGCAGTTTATCGGACCTTCGTGAGTTAGGGTCCTACGAGCAGTACTTC
TRBD1,TRBV5-1,TRBJ1-1,many,CASSFYRGVGTEAFF,TGCGCCAGCAGCTTCTACAGGGGCGTGGGCACTGAAGCTTTCTTT
TRBD1,TRBV10-3,TRBJ2-3,many,CAITPGDSDTDTQYF,TGTGCCATCACTCCAGGGGACAGCGACACAGATACGCAGTATTTT
-,TRBV11-2,TRBJ2-1,-,CASSLGQIDSENNEQFF,TGTGCCAGCAGCTTAGGACAGATCGATTCAGAAAACAATGAGCAGTTCTTC
-,TRBV9,TRBJ1-6,-,CASSPGLLDSPLHF,TGTGCCAGCAGCCCGGGACTTTTGGATTCACCCCTCCACTTT
TRBD1,TRBV7-8,TRBJ2-4,many,CASSPGTGSHIQYF,TGTGCCAGCAGCCCGGGGACAGGGTCGCACATTCAGTACTTC
TRBD1,TRBV24-1,TRBJ1-1,many,CATSEAGGTEAFF,TGTGCCACCAGTGAGGCAGGGGGCACTGAAGCTTTCTTT
-,TRBV20-1,TRBJ2-7,-,CSAREGYSYEQYF,TGCAGTGCCCGAGAGGGATACTCCTACGAGCAGTACTTC
-,TRBV4-2,TRBJ2-7,few,CASSPGFSGYEQYF,TGTGCCAGCAGCCCAGGTTTTTCGGGCTACGAGCAGTACTTC
TRBD1,TRBV27,TRBJ2-2,-,CASSPWTGGDTGELFF,TGTGCCAGCAGTCCCTGGACAGGGGGCGACACCGGGGAGCTGTTTTTT
-,TRBV27,TRBJ1-5,few,CASSFRVGNQPQHF,TGTGCCAGCAGTTTCAGGGTGGGCAATCAGCCCCAGCATTTT
TRBD2,TRBV7-3,TRBJ2-3,many,CASSLGGGRTDTQYF,TGTGCCAGCAGCTTAGGCGGGGGGCGCACAGATACGCAGTATTTT
TRBD2,TRBV4-2,TRBJ2-5,few,CASSQDPSGGQETQYF,TGTGCCAGCAGCCAAGATCCTAGCGGGGGCCAAGAGACCCAGTACTTC
-,TRBV5-1,TRBJ1-2,-,CASSLWSGWDGYTF,TGCGCCAGCAGCTTATGGTCAGGGTGGGATGGCTACACCTTC
-,TRBV10-1,TRBJ2-1,few,CASSGRDSLVNEQFF,TGCGCCAGCAGTGGCCGCGACAGCCTAGTAAATGAGCAGTTCTTC
TRBD1,TRBV6-1,TRBJ1-5,-,CASSKGQGPLYSNQPQHF,TGTGCCAGCAGTAAGGGACAGGGCCCCCTCTATAGCAATCAGCCCCAGCATTTT
-,TRBV28,TRBJ1-5,many,CASNVNNQPQHF,TGTGCCAGCAACGTCAACAATCAGCCCCAGCATTTT
TRBD1,TRBV3-1,TRBJ2-3,many,CASSQCPGQCTDTQYF,TGTGCCAGCAGCCAGTGTCCGGGACAGTGCACAGATACGCAGTATTTT
-,TRBV3-1,TRBJ1-2,many,CASSQDVAGGFNGYTF,TGTGCCAGCAGCCAAGACGTGGCAGGAGGATTCAATGGCTACACCTTC
TRBD1,TRBV19,TRBJ2-5,few,CASTPRIAGGLTQYF,TGTGCCAGTACCCCAAGGATAGCAGGGGGCCTGACTCAGTACTTC
-,TRBV7-9,TRBJ2-3,many,CASSLRTGGEDTQYF,TGTGCCAGCAGCCTAAGGACGGGGGGCGAAGATACGCAGTATTTT
-,TRBV10-3,TRBJ1-2,few,CAISEAVNYGYTF,TGTGCCATCAGTGAGGCGGTTAACTATGGCTACACCTTC
TRBD2,TRBV4-1,TRBJ2-3,few,CASSQLGLGPDTQYF,TGCGCCAGCAGCCAATTGGGACTAGGGCCAGATACGCAGTATTTT
TRBD1,TRBV20-1,TRBJ1-1,many,CSATLRDRSSFF,TGCAGTGCTACCCTTCGGGACAGGTCGTCTTTCTTT
-,TRBV27,TRBJ1-1,few,CASRVGENTEAFF,TGTGCCAGCAGAGTAGGCGAAAACACTGAAGCTTTCTTT
-,TRBV20-1,TRBJ2-5,many,CSASGETQYF,TGCAGTGCTAGTGGTGAGACCCAGTACTTC